The rows below give T cell receptor beta chains drawn from one sample of a study of blood T cell repertoires in COVID-19. Profiling relied on immunoSEQ multiplex PCR, and the TCRdb table lists in-frame clones only, not all of them. The sample lists over 200,000 clones; 75% to 95% were seen once. The sequenced sample consisted of peripheral blood. These receptors originate from a person between 18 and 30 years old with COVID-19, enrolled during active disease. The CDR3 runs from the conserved cysteine through the conserved F or W. A D gene is named only where the DNA matches it firmly. Size is omitted from some rows. Given values are once, few, many or a class for expanded clones.

V gene: TRBV2
D gene: TRBD1
clone size: NA
J gene: TRBJ2-2
CDR3 protein: CASSVQGANTGELFF
CDR3 DNA: TGTGCCAGCAGTGTTCAGGGGGCGAACACCGGGGAGCTGTTTTTT

V gene: TRBV5-1
D gene: NA
clone size: NA
J gene: TRBJ2-7
CDR3 protein: CASSLGPLYEQYF
CDR3 DNA: TGCGCCAGCAGCTTGGGGCCCCTCTACGAGCAGTACTTC

V gene: TRBV12-3/TRBV12-4
D gene: NA
clone size: NA
J gene: TRBJ1-1
CDR3 protein: CASRTGMNTEAFF
CDR3 DNA: TGTGCCAGCAGGACAGGTATGAACACTGAAGCTTTCTTT

V gene: TRBV14
D gene: NA
clone size: NA
J gene: TRBJ2-7
CDR3 protein: CASSPLGSSYEQYF
CDR3 DNA: TGTGCCAGCAGCCCGCTAGGGAGCTCCTACGAGCAGTACTTC

V gene: TRBV20-1
D gene: TRBD1
clone size: once
J gene: TRBJ1-1
CDR3 protein: CSAQGDTEAFF
CDR3 DNA: TGCAGTGCGCAGGGGGACACTGAAGCTTTCTTT

V gene: TRBV11-2
D gene: NA
clone size: once
J gene: TRBJ2-2
CDR3 protein: CASSIRVIQGWELFF
CDR3 DNA: TGTGCCAGCAGCATCAGGGTGATACAGGGATGGGAGCTGTTTTTT

V gene: TRBV27
D gene: NA
clone size: NA
J gene: TRBJ2-1
CDR3 protein: CASSLTGYNEQFF
CDR3 DNA: TGTGCCAGCAGTTTAACGGGCTACAATGAGCAGTTCTTC

V gene: TRBV5-4
D gene: NA
clone size: few
J gene: TRBJ2-7
CDR3 protein: CASSPDSMAYEQYF
CDR3 DNA: TGTGCCAGCAGCCCCGACTCTATGGCCTACGAGCAGTACTTC

V gene: TRBV6-1
D gene: NA
clone size: NA
J gene: TRBJ2-7
CDR3 protein: CASSEGQGFRGEQYF
CDR3 DNA: TGTGCCAGCAGTGAAGGGCAGGGTTTTAGGGGCGAGCAGTACTTC

V gene: TRBV5-4
D gene: NA
clone size: NA
J gene: TRBJ1-1
CDR3 protein: CASSWAQMNTEAFF
CDR3 DNA: TGTGCCAGCAGCTGGGCCCAGATGAACACTGAAGCTTTCTTT

V gene: TRBV6-1
D gene: NA
clone size: NA
J gene: TRBJ2-3
CDR3 protein: CASSEIAEGDTQYF
CDR3 DNA: TGTGCCAGCAGTGAAATAGCCGAGGGTGATACGCAGTATTTT

V gene: TRBV14
D gene: TRBD2
clone size: NA
J gene: TRBJ2-1
CDR3 protein: CASSQGSGRSSYNEQFF
CDR3 DNA: TGTGCCAGCAGCCAAGGTAGCGGGAGGAGCTCCTACAATGAGCAGTTCTTC

V gene: TRBV11-2
D gene: NA
clone size: NA
J gene: TRBJ2-3
CDR3 protein: CASSLDYSTDTQYF
CDR3 DNA: TGTGCCAGCAGCTTAGATTATAGCACAGATACGCAGTATTTT

V gene: TRBV7-8
D gene: NA
clone size: once
J gene: TRBJ1-4
CDR3 protein: CASSPPSGEKLFF
CDR3 DNA: TGTGCCAGCAGCCCCCCTTCAGGCGAAAAACTGTTTTTT

V gene: TRBV25-1
D gene: TRBD2
clone size: NA
J gene: TRBJ2-7
CDR3 protein: CASSGAGGPNEQYF
CDR3 DNA: TGTGCCAGCAGTGGAGCGGGAGGGCCTAACGAGCAGTACTTC

V gene: TRBV7-8
D gene: TRBD2
clone size: NA
J gene: TRBJ2-7
CDR3 protein: CASSLSPAGGSYEQYF
CDR3 DNA: TGTGCCAGCAGCTTAAGCCCAGCGGGAGGGTCCTACGAGCAGTACTTC

V gene: TRBV28
D gene: TRBD1
clone size: NA
J gene: TRBJ1-2
CDR3 protein: CASSFSGTGDYGYTF
CDR3 DNA: TGTGCCAGCAGTTTTAGCGGGACAGGGGACTATGGCTACACCTTC

V gene: TRBV9
D gene: TRBD1
clone size: few
J gene: TRBJ1-2
CDR3 protein: CASSVMTGGSTNYGYTF
CDR3 DNA: TGTGCCAGCAGCGTCATGACAGGGGGCTCTACTAACTATGGCTACACCTTC

V gene: TRBV24-1
D gene: NA
clone size: NA
J gene: TRBJ1-1
CDR3 protein: CATMAGENTEAFF
CDR3 DNA: TGTGCCACCATGGCGGGGGAGAACACTGAAGCTTTCTTT

V gene: TRBV11-2
D gene: TRBD2
clone size: once
J gene: TRBJ2-3
CDR3 protein: CASSFGTRLAGGLDTQYF
CDR3 DNA: TGTGCCAGCAGCTTTGGGACGAGACTAGCGGGAGGGCTAGATACGCAGTATTTT

V gene: TRBV5-1
D gene: NA
clone size: NA
J gene: TRBJ1-6
CDR3 protein: CASSSGGAYNSPLHF
CDR3 DNA: TGCGCCAGCAGCTCCGGGGGAGCCTATAATTCACCCCTCCACTTT

V gene: TRBV7-9
D gene: NA
clone size: NA
J gene: TRBJ2-3
CDR3 protein: CASSLDRGTDTQYF
CDR3 DNA: TGTGCCAGCAGCTTAGACAGGGGCACAGATACGCAGTATTTT

V gene: TRBV27
D gene: NA
clone size: NA
J gene: TRBJ2-3
CDR3 protein: CASSFLFARMSLTTDTQYF
CDR3 DNA: TGTGCCAGCAGTTTTTTGTTTGCCCGTATGTCACTAACCACAGATACGCAGTATTTT

V gene: TRBV5-1
D gene: NA
clone size: NA
J gene: TRBJ2-7
CDR3 protein: CASSFTINYEQYF
CDR3 DNA: TGCGCCAGCAGCTTTACTATTAACTACGAGCAGTACTTC

V gene: TRBV7-2
D gene: TRBD2
clone size: NA
J gene: TRBJ2-7
CDR3 protein: CASSLTSGSYEQYF
CDR3 DNA: TGTGCCAGCAGCTTGACTAGCGGGTCCTACGAGCAGTACTTC

V gene: TRBV28
D gene: NA
clone size: NA
J gene: TRBJ1-4
CDR3 protein: CASSLEGSRDKFF
CDR3 DNA: TGTGCCAGCAGTTTAGAAGGGAGCCGGGACAAGTTTTTT

V gene: TRBV30
D gene: TRBD1
clone size: NA
J gene: TRBJ2-7
CDR3 protein: CAWGDRSYEQYF
CDR3 DNA: TGTGCCTGGGGGGACAGATCCTACGAGCAGTACTTC

V gene: TRBV11-2
D gene: NA
clone size: NA
J gene: TRBJ1-5
CDR3 protein: CASSLGPGGQPQHF
CDR3 DNA: TGTGCCAGCAGCTTAGGGCCGGGAGGACAGCCCCAGCATTTT

V gene: TRBV7-9
D gene: NA
clone size: NA
J gene: TRBJ1-1
CDR3 protein: CASSNRDNGPEAFF
CDR3 DNA: TGTGCCAGCAGCAACCGGGACAACGGACCTGAAGCTTTCTTT

V gene: TRBV28
D gene: NA
clone size: few
J gene: TRBJ2-5
CDR3 protein: CASSLSGTKETQYF
CDR3 DNA: TGTGCCAGCAGTTTGAGCGGGACAAAAGAGACCCAGTACTTC

V gene: TRBV5-1
D gene: NA
clone size: NA
J gene: TRBJ1-2
CDR3 protein: CASSLLGDTYGYTF
CDR3 DNA: TGCGCCAGCAGCTTGCTAGGGGACACCTATGGCTACACCTTC

V gene: TRBV5-1
D gene: NA
clone size: NA
J gene: TRBJ2-5
CDR3 protein: CASSLALREETQYF
CDR3 DNA: TGCGCCAGCAGCTTGGCCCTAAGAGAAGAGACCCAGTACTTC

V gene: TRBV2
D gene: NA
clone size: NA
J gene: TRBJ2-3
CDR3 protein: CAVTGLDTQYF
CDR3 DNA: TGTGCCGTTACGGGTTTAGATACGCAGTATTTT

V gene: TRBV5-1
D gene: NA
clone size: NA
J gene: TRBJ1-5
CDR3 protein: CASSTGSNQPQHF
CDR3 DNA: TGCGCCAGTTCGACAGGCAGCAATCAGCCCCAGCATTTT

V gene: TRBV11-2
D gene: TRBD2
clone size: NA
J gene: TRBJ2-7
CDR3 protein: CASSHGTSGRIGYEQYF
CDR3 DNA: TGTGCCAGCAGCCACGGGACTAGCGGGAGGATCGGCTACGAGCAGTACTTC

V gene: TRBV28
D gene: TRBD1
clone size: NA
J gene: TRBJ1-1
CDR3 protein: CASSPRQGMNTEAFF
CDR3 DNA: TGTGCCAGCAGTCCTCGACAGGGCATGAACACTGAAGCTTTCTTT

V gene: TRBV27
D gene: NA
clone size: NA
J gene: TRBJ2-7
CDR3 protein: CASVRGYEQYF
CDR3 DNA: TGTGCCAGCGTTAGGGGGTACGAGCAGTACTTC

V gene: TRBV7-2
D gene: TRBD2
clone size: NA
J gene: TRBJ2-3
CDR3 protein: CASSQRGLAGVRTDTQYF
CDR3 DNA: TGTGCCAGCAGCCAAAGGGGACTAGCGGGAGTTCGCACAGATACGCAGTATTTT

V gene: TRBV6-5
D gene: TRBD2
clone size: NA
J gene: TRBJ2-1
CDR3 protein: CASSDSGGGYNEQFF
CDR3 DNA: TGTGCCAGCAGTGACTCGGGAGGCGGCTACAATGAGCAGTTCTTC

V gene: TRBV27
D gene: NA
clone size: NA
J gene: TRBJ2-7
CDR3 protein: CASSLNGGPYEQYF
CDR3 DNA: TGTGCCAGCAGTTTAAACGGTGGTCCCTACGAGCAGTACTTC

V gene: TRBV28
D gene: TRBD1
clone size: NA
J gene: TRBJ1-5
CDR3 protein: CASRRDRVRLLRLGQPQHF
CDR3 DNA: TGTGCCAGCAGACGGGACAGGGTTAGGCTGTTAAGGCTGGGTCAGCCCCAGCATTTT

V gene: TRBV14
D gene: TRBD2
clone size: few
J gene: TRBJ2-2
CDR3 protein: CASSTRLAVGELFF
CDR3 DNA: TGTGCCAGCAGCACTAGACTAGCGGTTGGTGAGCTGTTTTTT

V gene: TRBV5-6
D gene: TRBD2
clone size: NA
J gene: TRBJ2-7
CDR3 protein: CASSLQREAPYEQYF
CDR3 DNA: TGTGCCAGCAGCCTTCAGCGGGAGGCCCCCTACGAGCAGTACTTC

V gene: TRBV5-1
D gene: TRBD2
clone size: NA
J gene: TRBJ2-7
CDR3 protein: CASSLGLAGGSSEQYF
CDR3 DNA: TGCGCCAGCAGCTTGGGACTAGCGGGAGGGTCAAGCGAGCAGTACTTC

V gene: TRBV2
D gene: TRBD2
clone size: NA
J gene: TRBJ2-3
CDR3 protein: CASSVGLAGETSTDTQYF
CDR3 DNA: TGTGCCAGCAGTGTCGGGCTAGCGGGAGAAACTAGCACAGATACGCAGTATTTT

V gene: TRBV5-6
D gene: TRBD1
clone size: NA
J gene: TRBJ1-1
CDR3 protein: CASSLGTGGLTEAFF
CDR3 DNA: TGTGCCAGCAGCTTGGGGACAGGGGGCTTGACTGAAGCTTTCTTT

V gene: TRBV29-1
D gene: NA
clone size: NA
J gene: TRBJ2-3
CDR3 protein: CSVEDLFQDTDTQYF
CDR3 DNA: TGCAGCGTTGAAGATCTTTTCCAGGACACAGATACGCAGTATTTT

V gene: TRBV7-6
D gene: TRBD2
clone size: NA
J gene: TRBJ2-3
CDR3 protein: CASSSTSGITDTQYF
CDR3 DNA: TGTGCCAGCAGCTCGACTAGCGGGATCACAGATACGCAGTATTTT

V gene: TRBV5-1
D gene: TRBD1
clone size: NA
J gene: TRBJ2-7
CDR3 protein: CASSLPGTGSREQYF
CDR3 DNA: TGCGCCAGCAGCTTGCCCGGGACAGGGTCGCGTGAGCAGTACTTC